This T cell receptor beta chain came from a study of OX40 agonist ivuxolimab in advanced cancers. The V and J ends lost 2 bases and 0 bases respectively, with 16 bases between them. CDR1 SQVTM and CDR2 ANQGSEA come from the germline V gene. The CDR3 is 16 amino acids. General study points: Clonal expansion in partial responders at 0.1-3.0 mg/kg ranked among the lowest. Clones of CD4+ and CD8+ blood T cells grew by week 6 at doses of 0.1 to 3.0 mg/kg. Expanded clones were, on average, more numerous among CD8+ T cells than CD4+.

Only in-frame clones appear in the TCRdb table, and some are missing; sequencing was by immunoSEQ multiplex PCR. The sample holds over 70,000 clones, about nine tenths seen once. To note about this clone: As yet, its antigen is unknown.

Source: CD4+ or CD8+ T cells sorted from blood, taken in a trial of the OX40 agonist ivuxolimab. This rearrangement joins TRBV29-1 to TRBJ1-1, with a tentative D call TRBD1 (6 bases). The origin of this receptor is an adult with an advanced solid tumor such as melanoma, head and neck, liver or kidney cancer. As DNA, the CDR3 is TGCAGCGTTGAATTTCTTCCAGGGGCTATGAACACTGAAGCTTTCTTT. It yields the protein CSVEFLPGAMNTEAFF.